The rows below give T cell receptor beta chains drawn from one sample of a study of blood T cell repertoires in COVID-19. Profiling relied on immunoSEQ multiplex PCR, and the TCRdb table lists in-frame clones only, not all of them. The table includes around 130,000 clones, roughly 71% detected once. The specimen sequenced was peripheral blood. The receptors derive from a man older than 75 with acute or convalescent COVID-19. The CDR3 runs from the conserved cysteine through the conserved F or W. The order of the fields is D gene, V gene, J gene, clone size, CDR3 DNA, CDR3 protein. D genes are given only for firm matches. Some rows have no size entry. The others give once, few or many, or a class for an expanded clone.

d_gene: .
v_gene: TRBV10-3
j_gene: TRBJ1-2
abundance: .
CDR3nt: TGTGCCATCAGTGAGTACCGAGGAGTTAACTATGGCTACACCTTC
CDR3aa: CAISEYRGVNYGYTF

d_gene: .
v_gene: TRBV5-8
j_gene: TRBJ1-5
abundance: .
CDR3nt: TGTGCCAGCCCCCCGGCAGGGAAAGGCAATCAGCCCCAGCATTTT
CDR3aa: CASPPAGKGNQPQHF

d_gene: .
v_gene: TRBV27
j_gene: TRBJ2-2
abundance: .
CDR3nt: TGTGCCAGCAGTTCCCCCCGGGACACGACCCGGGAGCTGTTTTTT
CDR3aa: CASSSPRDTTRELFF

d_gene: .
v_gene: TRBV5-1
j_gene: TRBJ1-2
abundance: .
CDR3nt: TGCGCCAGCAGCCACGGGACACCGACCAGTAACTATGGCTACACCTTC
CDR3aa: CASSHGTPTSNYGYTF

d_gene: .
v_gene: TRBV27
j_gene: TRBJ2-6
abundance: .
CDR3nt: TGTGCCAGCAGTTCCTTTATCAGCTCTGGGGCCAACGTCCTGACTTTC
CDR3aa: CASSSFISSGANVLTF

d_gene: TRBD1
v_gene: TRBV25-1
j_gene: TRBJ1-2
abundance: few
CDR3nt: TGTGCCAGCAGTGAACAGGGGGCGGACTATGGCTACACCTTC
CDR3aa: CASSEQGADYGYTF

d_gene: .
v_gene: TRBV7-9
j_gene: TRBJ1-4
abundance: few
CDR3nt: TGTGCCAGCAGCTTGGGGGGGACAATTAATGAAAAACTGTTTTTT
CDR3aa: CASSLGGTINEKLFF

d_gene: TRBD1
v_gene: TRBV28
j_gene: TRBJ1-1
abundance: .
CDR3nt: TGTGCCAGCAGTTTAGCACTGGGACAGGGGAACACTGAAGCTTTCTTT
CDR3aa: CASSLALGQGNTEAFF

d_gene: .
v_gene: TRBV27
j_gene: TRBJ2-5
abundance: .
CDR3nt: TGTGCCAGCAGTTCCCCCGGGGAGACCCAGTACTTC
CDR3aa: CASSSPGETQYF

d_gene: .
v_gene: TRBV28
j_gene: TRBJ1-1
abundance: .
CDR3nt: TGTGCCAGCAGTTTATCACAGGCCACCTGGGGTACTGAAGCTTTCTTT
CDR3aa: CASSLSQATWGTEAFF

d_gene: .
v_gene: TRBV5-6
j_gene: TRBJ2-5
abundance: many
CDR3nt: TGTGCCAGCAGCCCTCCTAGGCTGCCGGGGGGCTTTTTAGAGACCCAGTACTTC
CDR3aa: CASSPPRLPGGFLETQYF

d_gene: TRBD1
v_gene: TRBV5-1
j_gene: TRBJ1-1
abundance: .
CDR3nt: TGCGCCAGCAGCGAACAGGGACAGGTCGCCACTGAAGCTTTCTTT
CDR3aa: CASSEQGQVATEAFF

d_gene: .
v_gene: TRBV5-5
j_gene: TRBJ2-3
abundance: .
CDR3nt: TGTGCCAGCAGTTTTAGCCTCACAGATACGCAGTATTTT
CDR3aa: CASSFSLTDTQYF

d_gene: .
v_gene: TRBV3-1/TRBV3-2
j_gene: TRBJ2-1
abundance: few
CDR3nt: TGTGCCAGCAGCCCGTATAGCCCCTACAATGAGCAGTTCTTC
CDR3aa: CASSPYSPYNEQFF

d_gene: .
v_gene: TRBV2
j_gene: TRBJ1-4
abundance: .
CDR3nt: TGTGCCAGCAGCAGAGAACAGTCTACTAATGAAAAACTGTTTTTT
CDR3aa: CASSREQSTNEKLFF

d_gene: .
v_gene: TRBV10-3
j_gene: TRBJ1-6
abundance: .
CDR3nt: TGTGCCATCCGGGATACTGTCAATTCACCCCTCCACTTT
CDR3aa: CAIRDTVNSPLHF

d_gene: .
v_gene: TRBV10-3
j_gene: TRBJ1-6
abundance: once
CDR3nt: TGTGCCATCAGTGAGAGGACAAGTACGGATTCACCCCTCCACTTT
CDR3aa: CAISERTSTDSPLHF

d_gene: .
v_gene: TRBV9
j_gene: TRBJ2-3
abundance: few
CDR3nt: TGTGCCAGCAGCCCCCTCGCCACTAGCACAGATACGCAGTATTTT
CDR3aa: CASSPLATSTDTQYF

d_gene: .
v_gene: TRBV7-9
j_gene: TRBJ1-2
abundance: once
CDR3nt: TGTGCCAGCAGCTTAAGGGGGGAGGGGTCGGCGAGTGGCTACACCTTC
CDR3aa: CASSLRGEGSASGYTF

d_gene: .
v_gene: TRBV11-2
j_gene: TRBJ2-1
abundance: .
CDR3nt: TGTGCCAGCAGCTTCTCGTACAATGAGCAGTTCTTC
CDR3aa: CASSFSYNEQFF